This entry features one TCR beta chain sequence. The data are from a study of control samples from healthy donors and cancer patients. This CDR3 is 13 amino acids long. Germline lookup yields CDR1 LNHDA and CDR2 SQIVND (reference sequence). Trimming took off 5 bases at V and 5 bases at J, with 12 bases between the two ends. The data were produced by immunoSEQ multiplex PCR, yet TCRdb's version contains in-frame clones alone and is incomplete. The data contain some 250,000 clones, around 80% of them singletons. The V and J genes are TRBV19 and TRBJ2-5; TRBD2 is a possible D gene (5 bases). The sample consisted of PBMCs. The origin of this receptor is a woman aged 60-75 years with lung cancer. CDR3: CASSPGKGETQYF. The CDR3 DNA reads TGTGCCAGTAGTCCCGGGAAGGGCGAGACCCAGTACTTC.